This T cell receptor (beta chain) stems from a study of cytomegalovirus exposure and HLA in healthy donors. This CDR3 spans 17 amino acids. Germline loops: CDR1 SGHRS, CDR2 YFSETQ. Trimming cost V 0 bases and J 8 bases; bases outside gene matches: 10. PCR primers comprised 60 Vbeta and 13 Jbeta primers. Only in-frame clones appear in the TCRdb table, and some are missing; sequencing was by immunoSEQ multiplex PCR. Of 250,000 to 300,000 clones detected, about 93% appear once; the ten largest clones hold about 1.7%. Study-wide results and limits: Further analysis, carried out later, found HLA-associated TCR beta chains more clonally expanded than equally common other chains.

About this clone: Its antigen is undetermined.

The rearrangement uses TRBV5-1 and TRBJ1-5; TRBD1 matches 11 bases. Sequencing input: PBMCs. The clonotype originates from a girl aged 2 to 10 in good health and CMV-seronegative. The CDR3 nucleotides are TGCGCCAGCAGCTTGGCCCCCCGGACAGGGGGCGAGGAGCCCCAGCATTTT. This gives the protein CASSLAPRTGGEEPQHF.